One and the same sample provided the 18 T cell receptor beta chains below, sequenced in a study of CD8+ T cells in alopecia areata (dated by TCRdb to 2016 to 2019). Explained via the paper, the time point label denotes: baseline before oral tofacitinib. Libraries were constructed by the immunoSEQ multiplex PCR assay. For TCR sequencing, RNA was extracted from every sample and reverse transcribed into cDNA to serve as template. What TCRdb holds here is the immuneACCESS table cut down to in-frame rearrangements. Part of the clones is not present; checked against another copy, under half of the missing clones reflect an unresolved V gene, and the others are unexplained. This sample is represented by 61,000 or so clones; around 96% of them were singletons. The ten most abundant clones make up around 25% of the sample. The sequences come from CD8+ T cells sorted from blood, collected at week 0. The source of these receptors is a human donor with alopecia areata.

CDR3 nucleotides: TGTGCCAGCACCGCGAGAGGAGGAATCGACACCGGGGAGCTGTTTTTT. Translation gives CASTARGGIDTGELFF. The chain joins TRBV7-9 to TRBJ2-2; possible D gene TRBD2, 5 bases. Germline CDR1 is SEHNR and CDR2 is FQNEAQ (reference sequence). The ends were cut back, 7 bases at V and 3 bases at J, with 18 bases in the middle. The CDR3 consists of 16 residues. Looking up the rest from reference TRBV7-9 and TRBJ2-2 gives the full variable domain: DTGVSQNPRHKITKRGQNVTFRCDPISEHNRLYWYRQTLGQGPEFLTYFQNEAQLEKSRLLSDRFSAERPKGSFSTLEIQRTEQGDSAMYLCASTARGGIDTGELFFGEGSRLTVL.

The rearrangement joins TRBV4-3 to TRBJ2-7; 11 bases match TRBD2. V lost 4 bases and J lost 2; bases outside the gene matches: 4. The germline V gene encodes CDR1 LGHNA and CDR2 YSLEER. The CDR3 is 15 amino acids. CDR3 bases: TGCGCCAGCAGCCCCACTAGCGGGGGAACCTACGAGCAGTACTTC. This translates into CASSPTSGGTYEQYF.

The rearrangement joins TRBV11-2 to TRBJ2-1, with 12 bases identical to TRBD2. This CDR3 has 16 amino acids. Germline V gene lookup returns CDR1 SGHAT and CDR2 FQNNGV. After removal of 0 bases from V and 10 bases from J, the junction contained 7 bases not matched to a gene. In DNA, the CDR3 is TGTGCCAGCAGCTTAGATGGGCTAGCGGGGGGGCTCGAGCAGTTCTTC. This encodes CASSLDGLAGGLEQFF.

The chain has TRBV21-1 and TRBJ2-7. TRBV21-1 is listed as a pseudogene. The CDR3 is made up of 13 amino acids. In DNA, the CDR3 is TGTGCCAGCAGCAAAGATCGTGACTACGAGCAGTACTTC. This sequence encodes CASSKDRDYEQYF.

This chain links TRBV4-1 with TRBJ2-1; 9 bases are a match to TRBD2. Germline loops: CDR1 MGHRA, CDR2 YSYEKL. The CDR3 covers 14 residues. Unmatched junction bases numbered 8, after V lost 6 bases and J lost 8 bases. The CDR3 loop reads CASSQERGADEQFF. The CDR3 nucleotides are TGCGCCAGCAGTCAGGAGCGGGGGGCCGATGAGCAGTTCTTC.

CDR3 in amino acids: CASGGTAYNQPQHF. CDR3 nucleotides: TGTGCTAGTGGTGGGACAGCTTACAATCAGCCCCAGCATTTT. This chain uses TRBV12-5 with TRBJ1-5, with 7 bases aligning to TRBD1. The CDR3 totals 14 residues. The V gene end was trimmed by 5 bases and the J gene end by 3 bases; junction bases not matched to a gene: 4. Germline CDR1 reads LGHNT; CDR2 reads FRNRAP.

The genes are TRBV6-5 and TRBJ1-1; D not certain. The length of the CDR3 is 14 residues. Per germline, CDR1 MNHEY and CDR2 SVGAGI. The V and J ends lost 5 bases and 4 bases respectively, with 14 bases between them. Here the CDR3 reads CASSPHAWGTEAFF. The CDR3 bases are TGTGCCAGCAGTCCACATGCCTGGGGCACTGAAGCTTTCTTT.

In this sample, this clone turned up once. Here the CDR3 DNA reads TGTGCCAGCAGCTTACGGGGGGGCCTCTACAATGAGCAGTTCTTC. Protein product: CASSLRGGLYNEQFF. V usage is TRBV7-2 and J usage is TRBJ2-1; 8 nucleotides line up with TRBD2. Per the germline V gene, CDR1 is SGHTA and CDR2 is FQGNSA. The trim removed 2 bases at V and 3 bases at J, leaving 3 bases unmatched. The CDR3 contains 15 residues.

To note about this clone: Other DNA sequences in this sample translate to the same CDR3. The rearrangement joins TRBV7-3 to TRBJ2-7, with 8 bases lining up with TRBD2. The V gene's germline CDR1 is SGHTA and CDR2 FQGTGA. V lost 0 bases and J lost 3; bases outside the gene matches: 1. The CDR3 covers 14 residues. For the CDR3, the DNA is TGTGCCAGCAGCTTAACCGGGACTAGCTACGAGCAGTACTTC. Translated: CASSLTGTSYEQYF.

The V call is TRBV27, the J call TRBJ1-2; TRBD1 is a possible D gene (5 bases). The CDR3 loop spans 14 amino acids. V dropped 5 bases and J dropped 8 bases, with 18 bases sitting between them. Per the germline V gene, CDR1 is MNHEY and CDR2 is SMNVEV (reference sequence). This CDR3 reads CASSETGQGSGYTF. Written as DNA, the CDR3 is TGTGCCAGCAGTGAAACTGGGCAGGGTTCCGGCTACACCTTC.

The chain couples TRBV7-2 to TRBJ2-7; TRBD2 might be the D (5 bases). The CDR3 sequence is 12 residues long. Germline V gene data show CDR1 as SGHTA and CDR2 as FQGNSA. V was shortened by 5 bases and J by 3 bases, with 8 bases between the two germline ends. The CDR3 reads CASSPRGYEQYF. In DNA, the CDR3 is TGTGCCAGCAGCCCACGGGGCTACGAGCAGTACTTC.

The chain joins TRBV19 to TRBJ1-6; D uncertain. Germline V CDR1 and CDR2: LNHDA, SQIVND (reference sequence). The CDR3 runs 16 residues. The V and J ends lost 3 bases and 2 bases respectively, with 11 bases between them. The CDR3 spells CASSMTEGPYNSPLHF. For the CDR3, the DNA is TGTGCCAGTAGTATGACTGAGGGCCCCTATAATTCACCCCTCCACTTT.

The chain joins TRBV29-1 to TRBJ1-1; D unresolved. Deletions cut 2 bases from V and 4 bases from J, with 11 bases between. This CDR3 is 13 amino acids long. Germline values: CDR1 SQVTM, CDR2 ANQGSEA. The CDR3 sequence is CSVEFASRTEAFF. The CDR3 DNA reads TGCAGCGTTGAATTTGCCTCGCGCACTGAAGCTTTCTTT.

The V gene is TRBV9, the J gene TRBJ2-7; D is ambiguous. The germline V gene encodes CDR1 SGDLS and CDR2 YYNGEE. V lost 4 bases and J 0 bases, leaving 11 bases between the germline ends. This CDR3 is 14 amino acids long. In DNA form, the CDR3 reads TGTGCCAGCAGCCCCTCTCTACGCTCCTACGAGCAGTACTTC. It is translated as CASSPSLRSYEQYF. Drawing the rest from reference TRBV9 and TRBJ2-7, the complete variable domain is DSGVTQTPKHLITATGQRVTLRCSPRSGDLSVYWYQQSLDQGLQFLIQYYNGEERAKGNILERFSAQQFPDLHSELNLSSLELGDSALYFCASSPSLRSYEQYFGPGTRLTVT.

The gene calls are TRBV4-1 and TRBJ1-2, with D perhaps matching TRBD1 (5 bases). The CDR3 loop spans 16 amino acids. Germline V gene sequence: CDR1 MGHRA, CDR2 YSYEKL. Trimming stripped 0 bases from V and 4 bases from J, with 15 bases between. The CDR3 region is CASSQDSRERGYGYTF. In DNA, the CDR3 is TGCGCCAGCAGCCAAGATAGTAGGGAGAGGGGCTATGGCTACACCTTC.

This chain connects TRBV6-1 to TRBJ2-5, with D tentatively TRBD2 (6 bases). The CDR3 spans 14 residues. Germline CDR1 is MNHNS and CDR2 is SASEGT. V was clipped by 2 bases and J by 4 bases, with 11 bases between them. CDR3 DNA sequence: TGTGCCAGCAGTGAACTAGCGTCCGGAGAGACCCAGTACTTC. Amino acids: CASSELASGETQYF.

V gene TRBV27 combines with J gene TRBJ2-7; the D call may be TRBD1 or TRBD2 (5 bases each). CDR1 and CDR2 from the germline V gene are MNHEY and SMNVEV (reference sequence). Trimming took 2 bases from V and 2 from J, leaving 10 bases between them. This CDR3 spans 14 amino acids. Written as DNA, the CDR3 is TGTGCCAGCAGTTTAAGGGACGGACCCTACGAGCAGTACTTC. It yields the protein CASSLRDGPYEQYF.

The chain links TRBV19 to TRBJ2-5; 7 bases align to TRBD2. Germline CDR1 reads LNHDA; CDR2 reads SQIVND (reference sequence). CDR3 length: 13 residues. V gave up 4 bases and J gave up 5 bases; unmatched junction bases: 4. CDR3 sequence: CASSTTSRETQYF. The CDR3 DNA sequence: TGTGCCAGTAGTACGACTAGCAGGGAGACCCAGTACTTC.